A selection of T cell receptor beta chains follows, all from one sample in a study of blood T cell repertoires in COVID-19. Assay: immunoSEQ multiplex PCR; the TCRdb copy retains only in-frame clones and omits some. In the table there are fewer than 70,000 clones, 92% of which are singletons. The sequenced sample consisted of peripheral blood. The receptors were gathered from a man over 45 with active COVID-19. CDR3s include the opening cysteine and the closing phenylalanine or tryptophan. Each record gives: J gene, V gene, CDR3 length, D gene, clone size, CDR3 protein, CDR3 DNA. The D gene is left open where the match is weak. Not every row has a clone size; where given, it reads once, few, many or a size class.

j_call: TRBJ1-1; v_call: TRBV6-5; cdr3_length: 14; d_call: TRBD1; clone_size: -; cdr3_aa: CASRVGRGLTEAFF; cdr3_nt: TGTGCCAGCAGGGTGGGCAGGGGGCTAACTGAAGCTTTCTTT
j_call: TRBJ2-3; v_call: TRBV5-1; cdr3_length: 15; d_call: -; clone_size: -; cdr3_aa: CASSPGTSDTDTQYF; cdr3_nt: TGCGCCAGCAGCCCCGGGACTTCTGACACAGATACGCAGTATTTT
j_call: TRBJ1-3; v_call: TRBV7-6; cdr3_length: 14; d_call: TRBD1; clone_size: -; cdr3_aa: CASRTGGTGNTIYF; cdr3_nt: TGTGCCAGCAGAACAGGGGGAACTGGAAACACCATATATTTT
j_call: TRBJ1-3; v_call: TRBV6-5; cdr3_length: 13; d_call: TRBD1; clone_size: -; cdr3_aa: CASMRGPGNTIYF; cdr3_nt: TGTGCCAGCATGAGGGGGCCTGGAAACACCATATATTTT
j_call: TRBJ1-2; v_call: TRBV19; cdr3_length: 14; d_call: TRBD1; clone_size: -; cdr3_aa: CASSTPWDRDGYTF; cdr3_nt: TGTGCCAGTAGTACCCCTTGGGACAGGGACGGCTACACCTTC
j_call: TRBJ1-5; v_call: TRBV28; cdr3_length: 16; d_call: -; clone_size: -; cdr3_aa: CASSFGSPNVVQPQHF; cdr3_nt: TGTGCCAGCAGTTTCGGTTCCCCTAATGTAGTTCAGCCCCAGCATTTT
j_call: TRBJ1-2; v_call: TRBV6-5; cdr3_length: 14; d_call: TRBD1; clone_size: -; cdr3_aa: CASRRGTGDYGYTF; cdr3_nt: TGTGCCAGCAGGAGAGGGACAGGGGATTATGGCTACACCTTC
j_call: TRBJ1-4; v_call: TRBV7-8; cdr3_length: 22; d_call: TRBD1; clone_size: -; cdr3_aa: CASSYYRGGRVRVGRGSEKLFF; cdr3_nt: TGTGCCAGCAGCTACTACAGGGGTGGGCGAGTAAGGGTTGGAAGGGGGTCTGAAAAACTGTTTTTT
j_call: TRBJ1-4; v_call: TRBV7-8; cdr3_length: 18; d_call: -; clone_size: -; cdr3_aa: CASSLRDLVGPTNEKLFF; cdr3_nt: TGTGCCAGCAGCTTAAGGGATCTGGTGGGGCCAACTAATGAAAAACTGTTTTTT
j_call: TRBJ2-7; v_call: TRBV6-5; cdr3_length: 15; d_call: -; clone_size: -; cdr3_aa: CASSYSRTTHYEQYF; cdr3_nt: TGTGCCAGCAGTTACTCTCGAACTACCCACTACGAGCAGTACTTC
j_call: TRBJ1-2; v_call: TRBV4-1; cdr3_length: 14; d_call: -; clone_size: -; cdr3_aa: CASSQKGDMEGYTF; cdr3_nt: TGCGCCAGCAGCCAGAAAGGGGACATGGAGGGCTACACCTTC
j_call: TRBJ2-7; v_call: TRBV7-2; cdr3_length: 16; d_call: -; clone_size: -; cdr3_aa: CASSLAGGTATYEQYF; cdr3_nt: TGTGCCAGCAGCTTAGCCGGAGGGACAGCAACCTACGAGCAGTACTTC
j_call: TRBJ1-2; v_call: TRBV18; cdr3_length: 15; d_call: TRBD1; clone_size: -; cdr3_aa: CASSPSGQGGYGYTF; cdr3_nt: TGTGCCAGCTCACCATCCGGACAGGGCGGCTATGGCTACACCTTC
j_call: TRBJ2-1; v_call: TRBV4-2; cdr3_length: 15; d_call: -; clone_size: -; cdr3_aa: CASRADTGPGREQFF; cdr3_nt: TGTGCCAGCAGGGCCGATACAGGGCCCGGGCGAGAGCAGTTCTTC
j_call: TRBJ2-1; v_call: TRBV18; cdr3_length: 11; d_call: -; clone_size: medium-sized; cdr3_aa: CASSHGPRGFF; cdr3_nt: TGTGCCAGCTCCCACGGGCCCCGGGGGTTCTTC
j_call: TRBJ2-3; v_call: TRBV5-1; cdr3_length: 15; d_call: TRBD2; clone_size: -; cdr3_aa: CASRPGTSGTDTQYF; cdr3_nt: TGCGCCAGCAGACCCGGGACTAGCGGCACAGATACGCAGTATTTT
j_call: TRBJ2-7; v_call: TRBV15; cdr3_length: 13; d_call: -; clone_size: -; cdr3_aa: CATSRDYSYEQYF; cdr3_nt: TGTGCCACCAGCAGAGACTACTCCTACGAGCAGTACTTC
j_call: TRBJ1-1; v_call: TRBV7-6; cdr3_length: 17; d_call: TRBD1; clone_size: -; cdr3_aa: CASSLFLRQGAGTEAFF; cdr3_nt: TGTGCCAGCAGCTTATTTTTACGTCAGGGGGCCGGTACTGAAGCTTTCTTT
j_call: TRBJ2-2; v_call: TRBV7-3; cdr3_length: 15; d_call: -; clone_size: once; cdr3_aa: CASSRTGTTAGELFF; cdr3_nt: TGTGCCAGCAGCCGAACCGGGACAACGGCTGGGGAGCTGTTTTTT
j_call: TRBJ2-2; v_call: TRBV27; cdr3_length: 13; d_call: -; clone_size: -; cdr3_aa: CASSLENTGELFF; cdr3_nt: TGTGCCAGCAGCCTAGAGAACACCGGGGAGCTGTTTTTT
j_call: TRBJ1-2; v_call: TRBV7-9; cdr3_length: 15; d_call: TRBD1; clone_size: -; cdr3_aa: CASSPTGAASYGYTF; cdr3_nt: TGTGCCAGCAGCCCGACAGGGGCAGCCTCCTATGGCTACACCTTC
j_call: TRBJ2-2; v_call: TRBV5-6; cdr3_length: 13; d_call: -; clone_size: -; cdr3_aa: CASSVQNTGELFF; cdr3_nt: TGTGCCAGCAGCGTACAAAACACCGGGGAGCTGTTTTTT
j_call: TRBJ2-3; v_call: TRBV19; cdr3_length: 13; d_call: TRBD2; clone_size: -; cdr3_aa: CASSISGGDTQYF; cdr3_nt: TGTGCCAGTAGTATCTCCGGGGGGGATACGCAGTATTTT
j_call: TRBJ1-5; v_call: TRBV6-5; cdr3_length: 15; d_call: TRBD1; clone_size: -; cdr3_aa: CASSYTRDSNQPQHF; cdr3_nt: TGTGCCAGCAGCTATACCCGGGACAGTAATCAGCCCCAGCATTTT
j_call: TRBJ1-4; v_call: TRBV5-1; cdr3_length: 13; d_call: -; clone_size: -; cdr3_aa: CASSSSTNEKLFF; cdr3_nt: TGCGCCAGCAGCTCATCAACTAATGAAAAACTGTTTTTT
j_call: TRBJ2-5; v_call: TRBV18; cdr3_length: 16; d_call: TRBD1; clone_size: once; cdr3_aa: CASSPVGGQGQETQYF; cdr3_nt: TGTGCCAGCTCACCAGTTGGGGGACAGGGCCAAGAGACCCAGTACTTC
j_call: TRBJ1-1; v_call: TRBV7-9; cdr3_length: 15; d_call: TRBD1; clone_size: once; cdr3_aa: CASSPGQGSNTEAFF; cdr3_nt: TGTGCCAGCAGCCCAGGACAGGGATCGAACACTGAAGCTTTCTTT
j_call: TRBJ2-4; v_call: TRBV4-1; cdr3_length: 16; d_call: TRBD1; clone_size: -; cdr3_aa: CASSQDQGQGQNIQYF; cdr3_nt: TGCGCCAGCAGCCAAGATCAGGGACAGGGGCAAAACATTCAGTACTTC
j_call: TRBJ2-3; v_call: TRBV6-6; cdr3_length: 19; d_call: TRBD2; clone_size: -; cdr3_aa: CASSRRGLAGGPSTDTQYF; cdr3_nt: TGTGCCAGCAGTCGCCGGGGACTAGCGGGGGGGCCTAGCACAGATACGCAGTATTTT
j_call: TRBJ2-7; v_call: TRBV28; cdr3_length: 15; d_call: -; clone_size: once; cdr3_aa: CASSLLTGFSYEQYF; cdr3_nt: TGTGCCAGCAGTTTACTTACAGGATTCTCCTACGAGCAGTACTTC
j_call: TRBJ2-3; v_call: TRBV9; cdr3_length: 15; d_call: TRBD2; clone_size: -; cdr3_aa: CASSVMAGGADTQYF; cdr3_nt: TGTGCCAGCAGCGTAATGGCGGGAGGTGCAGATACGCAGTATTTT
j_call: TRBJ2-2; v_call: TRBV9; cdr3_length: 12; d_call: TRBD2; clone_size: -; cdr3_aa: CASSRGAGELFF; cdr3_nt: TGTGCCAGCAGTCGGGGGGCCGGGGAGCTGTTTTTT
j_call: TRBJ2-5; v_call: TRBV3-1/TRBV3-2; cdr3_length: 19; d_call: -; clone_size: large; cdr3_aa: CASSQAASFVLAAQETQYF; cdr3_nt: TGTGCCAGCAGCCAAGCCGCAAGCTTTGTGTTGGCGGCACAAGAGACCCAGTACTTC
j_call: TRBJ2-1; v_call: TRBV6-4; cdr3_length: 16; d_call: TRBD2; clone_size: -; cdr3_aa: CASSGLANLGYNEQFF; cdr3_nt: TGTGCCAGCAGTGGACTAGCAAACCTGGGATACAATGAGCAGTTCTTC
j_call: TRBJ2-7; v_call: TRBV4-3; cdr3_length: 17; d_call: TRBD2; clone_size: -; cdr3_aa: CASSQDRSGGASWEQYF; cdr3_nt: TGCGCCAGCAGCCAAGATCGGAGCGGGGGCGCCTCTTGGGAGCAGTACTTC
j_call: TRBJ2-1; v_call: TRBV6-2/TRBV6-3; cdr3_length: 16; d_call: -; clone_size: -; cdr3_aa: CASSYSRVQRSNEQFF; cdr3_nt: TGTGCCAGCAGTTACTCGAGGGTCCAGCGTAGTAATGAGCAGTTCTTC
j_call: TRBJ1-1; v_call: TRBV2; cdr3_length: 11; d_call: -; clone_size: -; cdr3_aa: CASKRTVLAFF; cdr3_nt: TGTGCCAGCAAAAGAACTGTCTTGGCTTTCTTT
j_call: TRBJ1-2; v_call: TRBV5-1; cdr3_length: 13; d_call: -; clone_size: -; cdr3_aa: CASSFDSIYGYTF; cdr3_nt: TGCGCCAGCAGCTTCGACAGCATCTATGGCTACACCTTC
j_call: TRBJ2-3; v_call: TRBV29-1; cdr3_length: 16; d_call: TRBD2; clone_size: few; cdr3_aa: CSVPGLAGGRTDTQYF; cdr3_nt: TGCAGCGTTCCGGGACTAGCGGGGGGGAGGACAGATACGCAGTATTTT
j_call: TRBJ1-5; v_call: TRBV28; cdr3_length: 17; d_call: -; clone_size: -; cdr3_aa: CASSSLGAGIGNQPQHF; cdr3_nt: TGTGCCAGCAGCTCCCTGGGGGCAGGGATCGGCAATCAGCCCCAGCATTTT
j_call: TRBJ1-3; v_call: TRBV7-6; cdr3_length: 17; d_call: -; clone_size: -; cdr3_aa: CASSPESGQLSGNTIYF; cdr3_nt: TGTGCCAGCAGCCCGGAATCAGGACAACTCTCTGGAAACACCATATATTTT
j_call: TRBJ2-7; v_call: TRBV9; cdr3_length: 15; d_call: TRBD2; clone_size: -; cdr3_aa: CASSVLAGDTYEQYF; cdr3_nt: TGTGCCAGCAGCGTACTAGCGGGAGATACCTACGAGCAGTACTTC
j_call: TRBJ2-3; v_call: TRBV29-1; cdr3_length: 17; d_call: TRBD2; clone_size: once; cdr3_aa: CSVERSALAGGGDTQYF; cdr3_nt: TGCAGCGTTGAAAGAAGCGCACTAGCGGGGGGAGGGGATACGCAGTATTTT